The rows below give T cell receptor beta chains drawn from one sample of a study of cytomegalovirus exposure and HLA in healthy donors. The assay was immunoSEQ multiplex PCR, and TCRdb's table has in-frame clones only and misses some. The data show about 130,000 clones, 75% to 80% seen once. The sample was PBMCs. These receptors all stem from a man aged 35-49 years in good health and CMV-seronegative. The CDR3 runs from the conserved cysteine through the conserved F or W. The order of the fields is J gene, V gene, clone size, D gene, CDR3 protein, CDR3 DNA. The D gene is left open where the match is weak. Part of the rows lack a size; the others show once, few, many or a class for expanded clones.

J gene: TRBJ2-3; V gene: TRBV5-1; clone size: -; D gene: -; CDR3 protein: CASGTQWSTDTQYF; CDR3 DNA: TGCGCCAGCGGCACCCAGTGGAGCACAGATACGCAGTATTTT
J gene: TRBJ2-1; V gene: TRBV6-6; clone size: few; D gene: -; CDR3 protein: CASRTLGPGQYNEQFF; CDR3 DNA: TGTGCCAGCAGGACCTTAGGCCCCGGACAGTACAATGAGCAGTTCTTC
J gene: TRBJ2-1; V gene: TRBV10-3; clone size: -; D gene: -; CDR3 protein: CAISDFEANRGNEQFF; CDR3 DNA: TGTGCCATCAGTGACTTCGAGGCAAACCGGGGCAATGAGCAGTTCTTC
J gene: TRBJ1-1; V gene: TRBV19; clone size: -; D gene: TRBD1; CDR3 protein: CASSIGGQEEAFF; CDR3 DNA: TGTGCCAGTAGTATAGGGGGACAGGAAGAAGCTTTCTTT
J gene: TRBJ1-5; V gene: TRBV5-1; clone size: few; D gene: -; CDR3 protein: CASSRTGGNQPQHF; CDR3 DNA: TGCGCCAGCAGCCGCACGGGGGGCAATCAGCCCCAGCATTTT
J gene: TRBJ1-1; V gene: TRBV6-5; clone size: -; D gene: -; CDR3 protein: CASSRLSGFPWAFF; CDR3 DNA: TGTGCCAGCAGTCGCCTATCAGGGTTTCCGTGGGCTTTCTTT
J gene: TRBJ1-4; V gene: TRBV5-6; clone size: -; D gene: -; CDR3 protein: CASTVVNRGTVEKLFF; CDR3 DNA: TGTGCCAGCACCGTTGTCAATCGGGGGACGGTGGAAAAACTGTTTTTT
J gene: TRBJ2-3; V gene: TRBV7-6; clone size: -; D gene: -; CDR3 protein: CASSRGSRETDTQYF; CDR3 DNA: TGTGCCAGCAGCCGCGGCAGTCGTGAGACAGATACGCAGTATTTT
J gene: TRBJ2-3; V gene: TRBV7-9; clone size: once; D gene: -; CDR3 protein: CASSLGLERIDTQYF; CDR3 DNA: TGTGCCAGCAGCTTAGGGTTGGAGAGAATAGATACGCAGTATTTT
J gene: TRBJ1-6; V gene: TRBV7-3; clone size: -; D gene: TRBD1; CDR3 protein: CASSLSGTDYNSPLHF; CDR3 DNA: TGTGCCAGCAGCTTATCCGGGACAGACTATAATTCACCCCTCCACTTT
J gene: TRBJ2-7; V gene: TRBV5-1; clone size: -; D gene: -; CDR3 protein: CASSLGFDGSSEQYF; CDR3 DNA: TGCGCCAGCAGCTTGGGATTCGACGGGTCAAGCGAGCAGTACTTC
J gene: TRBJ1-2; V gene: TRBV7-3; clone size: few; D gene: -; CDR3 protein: CASRVDRGSGYTF; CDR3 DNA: TGTGCCAGCAGAGTCGACCGCGGGAGTGGCTACACCTTC
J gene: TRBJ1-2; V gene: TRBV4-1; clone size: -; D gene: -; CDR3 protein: CASSQSTGGYTF; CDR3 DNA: TGCGCCAGCAGCCAATCAACAGGTGGCTACACCTTC
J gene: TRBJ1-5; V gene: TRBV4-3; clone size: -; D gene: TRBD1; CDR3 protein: CASSQHTGVGGNQPQHF; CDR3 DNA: TGCGCCAGCAGCCAGCATACAGGGGTTGGGGGCAATCAGCCCCAGCATTTT
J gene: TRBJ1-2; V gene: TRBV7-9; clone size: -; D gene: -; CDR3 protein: CASSPTGQGANYGYTF; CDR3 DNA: TGTGCCAGCAGCCCGACAGGACAAGGAGCTAACTATGGCTACACCTTC
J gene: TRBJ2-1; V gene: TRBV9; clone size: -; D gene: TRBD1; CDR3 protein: CASSVGQGIGEQFF; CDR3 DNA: TGTGCCAGCAGCGTAGGACAGGGAATTGGGGAGCAGTTCTTC
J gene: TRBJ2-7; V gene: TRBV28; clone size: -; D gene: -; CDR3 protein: CASSLSVSEGSPSYEQYF; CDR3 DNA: TGTGCCAGCAGTTTATCCGTGTCGGAGGGTTCGCCTTCCTACGAGCAGTACTTC
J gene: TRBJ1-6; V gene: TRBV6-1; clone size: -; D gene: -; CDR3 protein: CASSERSGGSNRVNSPLHF; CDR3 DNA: TGTGCCAGCAGTGAAAGGAGTGGAGGATCGAACAGGGTGAATTCACCCCTCCACTTT
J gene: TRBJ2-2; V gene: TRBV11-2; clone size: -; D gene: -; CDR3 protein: CASSLWTADGELFF; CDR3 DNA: TGTGCCAGCTCACTCTGGACAGCGGACGGGGAGCTGTTTTTT
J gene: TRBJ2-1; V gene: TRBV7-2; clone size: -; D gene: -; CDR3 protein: CASSSNNEQFF; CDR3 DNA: TGTGCCAGCAGCTCTAACAATGAGCAGTTCTTC
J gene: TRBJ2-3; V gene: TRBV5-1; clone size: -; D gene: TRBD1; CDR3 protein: CASSNTRDRATDTQYF; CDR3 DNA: TGCGCCAGCAGCAATACCCGGGACAGGGCCACAGATACGCAGTATTTT
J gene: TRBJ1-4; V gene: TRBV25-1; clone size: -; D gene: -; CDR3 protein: CASSEYRGHPNEKLFF; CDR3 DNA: TGTGCCAGCAGTGAATATCGAGGTCATCCTAATGAAAAACTGTTTTTT
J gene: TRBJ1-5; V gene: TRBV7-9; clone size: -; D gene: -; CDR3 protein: CASSPPGEPQHF; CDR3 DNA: TGTGCCAGCAGCCCCCCCGGGGAGCCCCAGCATTTT
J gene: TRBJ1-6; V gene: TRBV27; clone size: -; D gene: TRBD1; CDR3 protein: CASTRTGDLRSPLHF; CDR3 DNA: TGTGCCAGCACTCGGACAGGGGACCTCCGTTCACCCCTCCACTTT
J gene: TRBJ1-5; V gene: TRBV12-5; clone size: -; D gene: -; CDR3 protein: CASGTYGGNQPQHF; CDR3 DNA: TGTGCTAGTGGCACCTACGGGGGGAATCAGCCCCAGCATTTT
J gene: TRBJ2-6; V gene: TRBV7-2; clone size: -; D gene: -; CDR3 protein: CASSLLPNGANVLTF; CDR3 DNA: TGTGCCAGCAGCTTATTGCCTAATGGGGCCAACGTCCTGACTTTC
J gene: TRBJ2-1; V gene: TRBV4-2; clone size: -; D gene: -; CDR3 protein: CASSQEPGSHNEQFF; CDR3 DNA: TGTGCCAGCAGCCAAGAGCCCGGGAGCCACAATGAGCAGTTCTTC
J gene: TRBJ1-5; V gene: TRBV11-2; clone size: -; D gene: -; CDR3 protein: CASSPTANSNQPQHF; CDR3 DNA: TGTGCCAGCAGCCCGACTGCGAATAGCAATCAGCCCCAGCATTTT
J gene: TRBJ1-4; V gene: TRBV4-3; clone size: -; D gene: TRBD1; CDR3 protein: CASSRQGREKLFF; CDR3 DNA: TGCGCCAGCAGTCGACAGGGTCGGGAAAAACTGTTTTTT
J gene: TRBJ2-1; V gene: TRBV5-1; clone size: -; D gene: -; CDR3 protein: CASSLRRDEQFF; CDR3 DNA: TGCGCCAGCAGCCTAAGGAGGGATGAGCAGTTCTTC
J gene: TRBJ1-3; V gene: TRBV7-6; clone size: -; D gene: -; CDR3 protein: CASSFHRTPGNTIYF; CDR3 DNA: TGTGCCAGCAGCTTTCACCGGACACCCGGAAACACCATATATTTT
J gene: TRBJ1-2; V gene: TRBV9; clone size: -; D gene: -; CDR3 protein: CASSPPGFNYGYTF; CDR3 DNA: TGTGCCAGCAGCCCCCCGGGGTTTAACTATGGCTACACCTTC
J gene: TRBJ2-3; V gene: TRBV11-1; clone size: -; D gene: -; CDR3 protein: CASSLAGAEDTQYF; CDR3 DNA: TGTGCCAGCAGCTTAGCGGGGGCTGAAGATACGCAGTATTTT
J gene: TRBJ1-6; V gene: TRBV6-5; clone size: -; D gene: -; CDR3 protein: CASRPGQTNSPLHF; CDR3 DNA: TGTGCCAGCAGACCAGGACAGACTAATTCACCCCTCCACTTT
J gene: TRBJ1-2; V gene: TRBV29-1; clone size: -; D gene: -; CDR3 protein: CSVGQAINYGYTF; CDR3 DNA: TGCAGCGTTGGACAGGCGATAAACTATGGCTACACCTTC
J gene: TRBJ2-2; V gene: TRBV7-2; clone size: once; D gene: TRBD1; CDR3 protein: CASSTPGQGFYTGELFF; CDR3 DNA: TGTGCCAGCAGTACCCCGGGACAGGGTTTTTACACCGGGGAGCTGTTTTTT
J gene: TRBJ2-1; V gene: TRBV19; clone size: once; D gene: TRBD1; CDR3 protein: CASRGTGAYNEQFF; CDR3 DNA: TGTGCCAGTAGGGGGACAGGGGCCTACAATGAGCAGTTCTTC
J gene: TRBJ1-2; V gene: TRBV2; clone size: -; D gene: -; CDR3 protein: CASSLSVREINYGYTF; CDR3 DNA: TGTGCCAGCAGTCTATCCGTCAGGGAAATTAACTATGGCTACACCTTC
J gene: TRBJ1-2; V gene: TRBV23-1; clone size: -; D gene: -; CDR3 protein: CASSQPGDPAGGYTF; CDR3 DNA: TGCGCCAGCAGTCAACCGGGAGACCCGGCGGGGGGCTACACCTTC
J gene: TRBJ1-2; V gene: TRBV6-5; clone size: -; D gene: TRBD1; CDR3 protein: CASRTGDYGYTF; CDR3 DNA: TGTGCCAGCAGAACAGGGGACTATGGCTACACCTTC
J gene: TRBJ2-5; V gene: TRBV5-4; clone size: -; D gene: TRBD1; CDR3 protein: CASSLPGQGQREQYF; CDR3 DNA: TGTGCCAGCAGCTTACCGGGACAGGGGCAGAGGGAGCAGTACTTC
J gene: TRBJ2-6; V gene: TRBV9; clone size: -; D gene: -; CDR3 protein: CASGETGANVLTF; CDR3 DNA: TGTGCCAGCGGTGAGACTGGGGCCAACGTCCTGACTTTC
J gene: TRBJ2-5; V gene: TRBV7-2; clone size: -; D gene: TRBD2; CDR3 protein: CASSLGGTSQETQYF; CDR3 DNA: TGTGCCAGCAGCTTGGGGGGGACCTCCCAAGAGACCCAGTACTTC
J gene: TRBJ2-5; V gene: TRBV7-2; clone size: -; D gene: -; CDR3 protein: CASSSNTGQGETQYF; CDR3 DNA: TGTGCCAGCAGCTCAAACACAGGGCAGGGGGAGACCCAGTACTTC
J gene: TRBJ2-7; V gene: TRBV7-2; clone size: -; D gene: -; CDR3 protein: CASSLVGGSYEQYF; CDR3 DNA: TGTGCCAGCAGCTTAGTCGGGGGATCCTACGAGCAGTACTTC
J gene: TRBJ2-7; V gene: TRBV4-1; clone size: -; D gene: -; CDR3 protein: CASSQDYGDEQYF; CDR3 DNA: TGCGCCAGCAGCCAAGATTACGGGGACGAGCAGTACTTC
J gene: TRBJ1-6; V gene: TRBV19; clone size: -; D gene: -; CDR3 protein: CASSGNRASSYNSPLHF; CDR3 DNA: TGTGCCAGTAGTGGTAACAGGGCGAGCTCCTATAATTCACCCCTCCACTTT
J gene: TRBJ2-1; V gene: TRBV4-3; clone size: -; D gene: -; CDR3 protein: CASSQDGRNEQFF; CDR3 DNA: TGCGCCAGCAGCCAAGATGGGAGGAATGAGCAGTTCTTC
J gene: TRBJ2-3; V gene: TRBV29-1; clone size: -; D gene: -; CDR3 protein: CSVGPRGDTQYF; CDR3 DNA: TGCAGCGTGGGCCCCCGGGGAGATACGCAGTATTTT
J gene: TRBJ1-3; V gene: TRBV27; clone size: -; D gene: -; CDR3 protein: CASSYDRGNTIYF; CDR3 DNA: TGTGCCAGCAGTTATGACAGAGGAAACACCATATATTTT
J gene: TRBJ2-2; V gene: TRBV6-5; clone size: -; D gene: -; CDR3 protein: CASSSQRQATGELFF; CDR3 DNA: TGTGCCAGCAGTTCCCAGCGACAGGCTACCGGGGAGCTGTTTTTT
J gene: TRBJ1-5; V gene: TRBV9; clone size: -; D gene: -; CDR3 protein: CASSASGNQPQHF; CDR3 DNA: TGTGCCAGCAGCGCGAGCGGGAATCAGCCCCAGCATTTT
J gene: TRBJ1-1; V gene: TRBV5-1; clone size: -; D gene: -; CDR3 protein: CASSFGTRSLNTEAFF; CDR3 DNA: TGCGCCAGCAGCTTCGGGACTCGGTCGCTGAACACTGAAGCTTTCTTT
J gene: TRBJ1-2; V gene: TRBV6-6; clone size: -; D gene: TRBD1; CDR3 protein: CASSIPLGQSSHGYTF; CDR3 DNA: TGTGCCAGCAGTATCCCCCTGGGACAGTCCAGCCATGGCTACACCTTC
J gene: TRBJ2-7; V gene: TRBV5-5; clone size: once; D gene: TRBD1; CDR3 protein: CASSRSGTAMYEQYF; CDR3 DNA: TGTGCCAGCAGCCGCTCCGGGACAGCAATGTACGAGCAGTACTTC
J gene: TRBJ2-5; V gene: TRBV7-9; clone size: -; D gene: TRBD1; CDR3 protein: CASSASRTGQETQYF; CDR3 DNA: TGTGCCAGCAGCGCTAGCCGGACAGGGCAAGAGACCCAGTACTTC
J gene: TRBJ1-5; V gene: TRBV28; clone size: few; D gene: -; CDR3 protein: CATWADNSNQPQHF; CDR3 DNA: TGTGCCACCTGGGCAGATAATAGCAATCAGCCCCAGCATTTT